This T cell receptor (beta chain) was identified in a study of beta chain features in type 1 diabetes. V was clipped by 3 bases and J by 2 bases, with 20 bases between them. Per the germline V gene, CDR1 is SGHRS and CDR2 is YFSETQ. This CDR3 is built from 18 residues. Expressed TCRB transcripts were sequenced because the entire RNA isolate underwent reverse transcription. Libraries were prepared by immunoSEQ multiplex PCR; TCRdb keeps only in-frame clonotypes and omits some of them. The sample has about 40,000 clones, approximately 50% seen once; the top ten hold 0.72%. The J gene is TRBJ2-2, the V gene TRBV5-1, with D tentatively TRBD2 (6 bases). The source is a woman between 18 and 30 years old in good health. Sequences were obtained from central memory CD4+ T cells from blood. CDR3 loop: CASSWRGPTTANTGELFF. CDR3 nucleotides: TGCGCCAGCAGCTGGCGGGGCCCCACAACGGCCAACACCGGGGAGCTGTTTTTT.